The rows below give T cell receptor beta chains drawn from one sample of a study of blood T cell repertoires in COVID-19. Assay used: immunoSEQ multiplex PCR; TCRdb lists only in-frame clones, some missing. This sample has 150,000 or so clones, with 80% found just once. The sample comprised PBMCs or T cells enriched from blood (not recorded which). Receptors originate from a woman in her sixties who had recovered from COVID-19. Both conserved end residues are trimmed from each CDR3.

j_call | v_call | cdr3_length | cdr3_aa
TRBJ1-1 | TRBV7-9 | 13 | ASSLVRTPNTEAF
TRBJ2-2 | TRBV2 | 13 | ASSSQGAGTGELF
TRBJ1-3 | TRBV12-5 | 11 | ASAPGQGNTIY
TRBJ2-5 | TRBV4-2 | 14 | ASSQGTSGGEETQY
TRBJ2-1 | TRBV9 | 13 | ASSVAGLARNEQF
TRBJ2-2 | TRBV19 | 16 | ASSPLLLAGGFTGELF
TRBJ1-6 | TRBV4-1 | 13 | ASSLSQGYNSPLH
TRBJ1-5 | TRBV5-8 | 13 | ASSLVPGSNQPQH
TRBJ2-4 | TRBV10-3 | 15 | AISEPTGLGEENIQY
TRBJ2-7 | TRBV5-1 | 14 | ASSFAEGQGSYEQY
TRBJ1-1 | TRBV30 | 12 | AWSVQGGGTEAF
TRBJ1-4 | TRBV14 | 12 | ASSRDRANEKLF
TRBJ1-2 | TRBV24-1 | 12 | ATSDSGQGHGYT
TRBJ2-7 | TRBV4-2 | 9 | ASSQGAGQY
TRBJ1-1 | TRBV5-1 | 13 | ASSLGTGVNTEAF
TRBJ1-2 | TRBV7-9 | 12 | ASSPGGPNYGYT
TRBJ1-1 | TRBV12-3/TRBV12-4 | 10 | ASSRGWTEAF
TRBJ1-5 | TRBV19 | 13 | ASSWGQLGNQPQH
TRBJ2-1 | TRBV7-9 | 13 | ASSLRDNSYNEQF
TRBJ2-1 | TRBV5-8 | 13 | ASSLSTGFYNEQF
TRBJ1-2 | TRBV2 | 11 | ASSEGQLYGYT
TRBJ1-5 | TRBV10-2 | 13 | ASSDASTGNQPQH
TRBJ1-4 | TRBV5-4 | 13 | ASSRMTGEGEKLF
TRBJ2-2 | TRBV5-4 | 13 | ASSLDTENTGELF
TRBJ2-2 | TRBV2 | 12 | ASSEGLAGGELF
TRBJ2-3 | TRBV6-4 | 12 | ASSPGLSTDTQY
TRBJ1-2 | TRBV29-1 | 11 | SVEESGNHGYT
TRBJ1-2 | TRBV19 | 12 | ASTPDTFNYGYT
TRBJ1-2 | TRBV5-1 | 12 | ASSPAGGYYGYT
TRBJ1-1 | TRBV19 | 15 | ASSLVWTVPTNTEAF
TRBJ1-1 | TRBV4-1 | 14 | ASTYRTTGQNTEAF
TRBJ1-4 | TRBV7-2 | 14 | ASSIRTGALNEKLF
TRBJ2-2 | TRBV19 | 12 | ASRGQQNTGELF
TRBJ1-6 | TRBV2 | 12 | ASSGGIGNSPLH
TRBJ1-2 | TRBV28 | 15 | ASTRMGQDIANYGYT
TRBJ2-7 | TRBV5-6 | 13 | ASSLTSSGGYEQY
TRBJ2-3 | TRBV4-1 | 14 | ASSQGGTGRADTQY
TRBJ1-6 | TRBV19 | 11 | ASRDREDSPLH
TRBJ2-1 | TRBV7-3 | 12 | ASTVAGAYNEQF
TRBJ1-2 | TRBV6-5 | 12 | ASSSNQRSFGYT
TRBJ2-7 | TRBV30 | 11 | AWSVAGNYEQY
TRBJ1-1 | TRBV9 | 14 | ASSSPLQGAHGEAF
TRBJ1-6 | TRBV6-6 | 12 | ASRTTGSNSPLH
TRBJ2-7 | TRBV4-1 | 15 | ASSQLTGGGRSYEQY
TRBJ1-3 | TRBV5-1 | 13 | ASSIGQTSANTIY
TRBJ1-1 | TRBV6-5 | 11 | ASSLNRNTEAF
TRBJ1-5 | TRBV2 | 13 | ASSASRGTVQPQH